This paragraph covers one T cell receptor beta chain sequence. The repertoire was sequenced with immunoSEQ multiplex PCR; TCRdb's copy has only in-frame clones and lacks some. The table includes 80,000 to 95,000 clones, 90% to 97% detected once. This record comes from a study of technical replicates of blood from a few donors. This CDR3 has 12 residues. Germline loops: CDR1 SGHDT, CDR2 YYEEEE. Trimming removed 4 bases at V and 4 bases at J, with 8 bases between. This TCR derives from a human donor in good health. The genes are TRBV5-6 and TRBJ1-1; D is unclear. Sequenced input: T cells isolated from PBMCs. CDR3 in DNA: TGTGCCAGCAGCCCCGCGGGCACTGAAGCTTTCTTT. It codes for CASSPAGTEAFF.